Listed below are T cell receptor beta chains from one sample, sequenced in a study of T cell repertoires in cytomegalovirus infection. TCRdb passed the reads through MiXCR, listing each CDR3 protein once. The sample has approximately 250,000 distinct CDR3 sequences; roughly 9.1% are singletons. Material: PBMCs. Receptors originate from a human donor in good health (CMV status not recorded). Some clones in this sample may be carry-over from other donors' samples. Each CDR3 is given with its conserved first and last residue. The D gene is left open where the match is weak. Clone size appears in some rows only: once, few, many, or a class for an expanded clone.

D	V	J	size	CDR3	DNA
NA	TRBV19	TRBJ1-1	few	CASRGPGLNTEAFF	TGTGCCAGTAGGGGGCCAGGATTGAACACTGAAGCTTTCTTT
TRBD2	TRBV28	TRBJ2-3	few	CASSADEGGGLGTQYF	TGTGCCAGCAGTGCCGACGAAGGCGGGGGGTTAGGTACGCAGTATTTT
NA	TRBV3-1	TRBJ1-6	many	CASSRRQANSPLHF	TGTGCCAGCAGCCGGAGGCAGGCTAATTCACCCCTCCACTTT
NA	TRBV29-1	TRBJ2-7	many	CSVWGDSYEQYF	TGCAGCGTGTGGGGGGACTCCTACGAGCAGTACTTC
NA	TRBV9	TRBJ2-5	NA	CASSAGWGAETQYF	TGTGCCAGCAGCGCCGGGTGGGGAGCAGAGACCCAGTACTTC
NA	TRBV18	TRBJ1-5	NA	CASSPQGNSNQPQHF	TGTGCCAGCTCACCGCAGGGGAATAGCAATCAGCCCCAGCATTTT
NA	TRBV28	TRBJ2-5	many	CASRAGAVQTQYF	TGTGCCAGCAGGGCAGGGGCCGTCCAGACCCAGTACTTC
NA	TRBV20-1	TRBJ1-3	many	CSALTGSGNTIYF	TGCAGTGCGCTAACAGGGTCTGGAAACACCATATATTTT
NA	TRBV29-1	TRBJ2-7	NA	CSVEEIGGGEQYF	TGCAGCGTTGAAGAAATTGGGGGAGGCGAGCAGTACTTC
TRBD2	TRBV6-8	TRBJ2-3	NA	CASSYTSGGSDTQYF	TGTGCCAGCAGTTACACTAGCGGGGGGTCAGATACGCAGTATTTT
TRBD2	TRBV7-8	TRBJ2-2	many	CASSLDGRVRTGELFF	TGTGCCAGCAGCTTAGATGGGAGGGTCCGCACCGGGGAGCTGTTTTTT
TRBD1	TRBV6-6	TRBJ2-7	few	CASTTGGSTYEQYF	TGTGCCAGCACTACAGGGGGCTCTACCTACGAGCAGTACTTC
NA	TRBV2	TRBJ1-1	NA	CASILSPGPTEGRAFF	TGTGCCAGCATCCTCTCGCCAGGGCCGACTGAAGGTAGAGCTTTCTTT
NA	TRBV4-3	TRBJ2-1	few	CASSQLDSYNEQFF	TGCGCCAGCAGCCAACTGGACAGCTACAATGAGCAGTTCTTC
TRBD2	TRBV4-1	TRBJ2-1	many	CASSQDLGSGTYNEQFF	TGCGCCAGCAGCCAAGACCTTGGTAGCGGGACTTACAATGAGCAGTTCTTC
NA	TRBV6-1	TRBJ1-5	many	CASNGIQGYQPQHF	TGTGCCAGCAACGGGATTCAGGGATATCAGCCCCAGCATTTT
TRBD1	TRBV6-5	TRBJ1-6	many	CASSRQGAYSPLHF	TGTGCCAGCAGTCGACAGGGGGCTTATTCACCCCTCCACTTT
NA	TRBV28	TRBJ1-2	NA	CASSFSGRNYGYTF	TGTGCCAGCAGTTTTAGCGGGCGAAACTATGGCTACACCTTC
NA	TRBV7-2	TRBJ2-5	few	CASSLGGPTQYF	TGTGCCAGCAGCTTAGGAGGGCCAACCCAGTACTTC
NA	TRBV12-3/TRBV12-4	TRBJ1-6	NA	CASSLVGRVNSPLHF	TGTGCCAGCAGTTTAGTCGGCAGGGTGAATTCACCCCTCCACTTT
NA	TRBV7-8	TRBJ2-2	many	CASSYRHRGIGTGELFF	TGTGCCAGCAGCTATAGGCATCGGGGAATCGGTACCGGGGAGCTGTTTTTT
NA	TRBV7-9	TRBJ2-7	NA	CASSFRDIGPYEQYF	TGTGCCAGCAGCTTCCGGGACATAGGGCCCTACGAGCAGTACTTC
NA	TRBV6-6	TRBJ2-5	many	CASRRKQETQYF	TGTGCCAGCAGGCGGAAACAAGAGACCCAGTACTTC
NA	TRBV19	TRBJ2-1	many	CASSISGLTYNEQFF	TGTGCCAGTAGTATATCGGGGCTAACCTACAATGAGCAGTTCTTC
TRBD2	TRBV5-5	TRBJ2-1	few	CASSGGTSENNEQFF	TGTGCCAGCAGCGGCGGGACTAGCGAGAACAATGAGCAGTTCTTC
TRBD2	TRBV11-2	TRBJ2-1	NA	CASSLRRGIGEQFF	TGTGCCAGCAGCTTAAGGCGGGGGATAGGTGAGCAGTTCTTC
TRBD1	TRBV27	TRBJ2-7	many	CASSKPGQGAEQYF	TGTGCCAGCAGTAAGCCGGGACAGGGTGCCGAGCAGTACTTC
NA	TRBV12-3/TRBV12-4	TRBJ1-1	few	CASSPFSLNTEAFF	TGTGCCAGCAGCCCTTTCTCGTTGAACACTGAAGCTTTCTTT
NA	TRBV7-3	TRBJ2-3	few	CASSRGVLGDTQYF	TGTGCCAGCAGCCGCGGTGTGCTCGGAGATACGCAGTATTTT
TRBD1	TRBV6-5	TRBJ2-7	many	CASSFSTGSEQYF	TGTGCCAGCAGTTTCTCGACAGGGAGCGAGCAGTACTTC
NA	TRBV7-4	TRBJ2-7	NA	CASSLAYRRAYEQYF	TGTGCCAGCAGCTTAGCGTACAGGAGGGCGTACGAGCAGTACTTC
TRBD1	TRBV7-2	TRBJ2-4	many	CASSLVQGFQYF	TGTGCCAGCAGCTTAGTACAGGGGTTTCAGTACTTC
NA	TRBV6-2/TRBV6-3	TRBJ1-5	many	CASRDRDFQPQHF	TGTGCCAGCCGCGATAGGGATTTTCAGCCCCAGCATTTT
TRBD2	TRBV29-1	TRBJ2-7	NA	CSVEREGYEQYF	TGCAGCGTTGAGCGGGAGGGCTACGAGCAGTACTTC
TRBD1	TRBV7-9	TRBJ1-1	many	CASSLGGRGYTEAFF	TGTGCCAGCAGCTTAGGTGGCAGGGGGTACACTGAAGCTTTCTTT
TRBD1	TRBV19	TRBJ2-5	few	CASSIGGQGLETQYF	TGTGCCAGTAGTATAGGAGGACAGGGGTTGGAGACCCAGTACTTC
NA	TRBV6-2/TRBV6-3	TRBJ1-5	many	CASSPSVGGSNQPQHF	TGTGCCAGCAGCCCCTCCGTAGGGGGGAGCAATCAGCCCCAGCATTTT
TRBD2	TRBV7-8	TRBJ2-2	many	CASRKPLSSGTNTGELFF	TGTGCCAGCAGAAAACCCTTATCTAGCGGAACGAACACCGGGGAGCTGTTTTTT
NA	TRBV7-2	TRBJ1-1	many	CASSLEGYVTEAFF	TGTGCCAGCAGCTTAGAGGGATACGTCACTGAAGCTTTCTTT
NA	TRBV7-2	TRBJ1-2	many	CASSPAKSGGYTF	TGTGCCAGCAGCCCCGCTAAATCGGGTGGCTACACCTTC
NA	TRBV12-3/TRBV12-4	TRBJ2-2	many	CASSFRQGTGELFF	TGTGCCAGCAGTTTCAGACAAGGCACCGGGGAGCTGTTTTTT
NA	TRBV12-3/TRBV12-4	TRBJ2-5	NA	CASSFFGGEETQYF	TGTGCCAGCAGTTTTTTTGGGGGCGAGGAGACCCAGTACTTC
TRBD1	TRBV5-1	TRBJ2-7	NA	CASSLAGQETYEQYF	TGCGCCAGCAGCTTGGCGGGACAGGAGACCTACGAGCAGTACTTC
TRBD1	TRBV5-1	TRBJ2-3	few	CASSLRQGRTDTQYF	TGCGCCAGCAGCCTAAGACAGGGGCGCACAGATACGCAGTATTTT
NA	TRBV19	TRBJ1-3	many	CASSIYMSSGNTIYF	TGTGCCAGTAGTATCTACATGAGCTCTGGAAACACCATATATTTT
NA	TRBV7-2	TRBJ1-1	many	CASSSRPMNTEAFF	TGTGCCAGCAGCTCCAGACCCATGAACACTGAAGCTTTCTTT
TRBD1	TRBV7-8	TRBJ1-3	NA	CASRRTGAGNTIYF	TGTGCCAGCAGACGAACAGGGGCTGGAAACACCATATATTTT
NA	TRBV28	TRBJ2-3	NA	CASTSGGDTQYF	TGTGCCAGTACCTCGGGCGGAGATACGCAGTATTTT
NA	TRBV7-2	TRBJ2-5	many	CASSFPPAPSQETQYF	TGTGCCAGCAGCTTTCCCCCAGCGCCGAGTCAAGAGACCCAGTACTTC
TRBD2	TRBV7-2	TRBJ2-1	many	CASSLSTSGYNEQFF	TGTGCCAGCAGCCTGTCGACTAGCGGCTACAATGAGCAGTTCTTC